These T cell receptor beta chains were read from a single sample in a study of CD8+ T cells in alopecia areata. Repertoires were generated with immunoSEQ multiplex PCR, while TCRdb's copy carries only in-frame clones and drops some. Counted here are some 150,000 clones, roughly 61% occurring once; the ten biggest clones make up about 6.8%. The sample here was CD4+ T cells sorted from blood, taken at week 0. The origin of the receptors is a human donor with alopecia areata. Each CDR3 is given with its conserved first and last residue. The size field is filled for only some rows; it gives once, few, many or a size class.

>TRBV4-3|TRBJ1-1|few
CASSQGVPGGTEAFF
>TRBV29-1|TRBJ1-1|few
CSVESPMNTEAFF
>TRBV5-1|TRBJ2-5|few
CASSLGYRDGETQYF
>TRBV9|TRBJ2-5|once
CASSVAGQGGPQTQYF
>TRBV25-1|TRBJ2-4|NA
CASSPRLAGGAKNIQYF
>TRBV4-3|TRBJ2-2|NA
CASSQDRTESTNTGELFF
>TRBV30|TRBJ2-3|NA
CAWSVPGAGTDTQYF
>TRBV10-3|TRBJ2-3|few
CAIGSGGYTDTQYF
>TRBV29-1|TRBJ1-1|few
CSGIGTSNTEAFF
>TRBV9|TRBJ2-2|NA
CASSVGPAGVPGELFF
>TRBV5-6|TRBJ2-7|NA
CASSLQGPYEQYF
>TRBV5-1|TRBJ2-5|NA
CASSVEETQYF
>TRBV5-4|TRBJ1-5|NA
CASSTGGRGSNQPQHF
>TRBV20-1|TRBJ2-5|NA
CSARARETQYF
>TRBV19|TRBJ1-2|NA
CASSISVSSRGYTF
>TRBV7-2|TRBJ2-5|NA
CASSPGLAGVETQYF
>TRBV7-9|TRBJ2-7|NA
CASSFKADEQYF
>TRBV7-2|TRBJ1-2|NA
CASSPGTVYGYTF